This TCR beta chain was retrieved from a study of cytomegalovirus exposure and HLA in healthy donors. As for the study in general: Within an early data release were about 80 million unique TCRs drawn from HLA-typed donors.

Use of 60 Vbeta and 13 Jbeta primers characterized the PCR. Assay: immunoSEQ multiplex PCR; the TCRdb copy retains only in-frame clones and omits some. Among around 120,000 clones, around three quarters were seen once, and the ten largest hold approximately 4%. This CDR3 has 15 residues. V shed 8 bases and J shed 12 bases, with 26 bases lying between them. CDR1 and CDR2 from the germline V gene are SNHLY and FYNNEI. In this sample, this clone turned up a few times. Its antigen is as yet unknown. Study observations and caveats: In a later analysis, DRB1 alleles had the most associated TCRs; HLA-C alleles the fewest.

Material: PBMCs. The J gene is TRBJ2-4, the V gene TRBV2, with a possible D match to TRBD2 (6 bases). This sequence was found in a man younger than 40 in good health and CMV-seropositive. CDR3 nucleotides: TGTGCCAGCTGGGGGGACGGGGTAAGAAACGACACTCAGTACTTC. Its translation: CASWGDGVRNDTQYF.